Many counts were recorded for the clone carrying this T cell receptor (beta chain). The antigen remains unidentified. Per germline, CDR1 MNHNY and CDR2 SVGAGI (reference sequence). The V end lost 8 bases, the J end lost 6 bases, and 23 bases lay between the germline ends. The CDR3 totals 16 residues. The source of the sample is a study of T cell repertoires in cytomegalovirus infection. Study-level information: It can be stated that public TCR beta signatures indicated CMV infection as well as a matching HLA type. General study findings and limits: Summed public TCR beta family frequency identified CMV carriers bearing the relevant HLA. CMV-specific TCR beta clonotypes restricted by HLA-C dominated the ex vivo response.

TCRdb re-analysed the reads in MiXCR, keeping a single row per CDR3 protein. The sample has approximately 500,000 distinct CDR3 sequences; roughly 12% are singletons. Sequencing was done on a sample of PBMCs. The chain links TRBV6-6 to TRBJ2-1; possible D gene TRBD1, 5 bases. This TCR was sampled from a human donor in good health (CMV status not recorded). Some clones in this sample may be carry-over from other donors' samples. The CDR3 here is CASWVGPPGSGNEQFF. The CDR3, as DNA: TGTGCCAGCTGGGTGGGGCCGCCAGGGTCTGGCAATGAGCAGTTCTTC.